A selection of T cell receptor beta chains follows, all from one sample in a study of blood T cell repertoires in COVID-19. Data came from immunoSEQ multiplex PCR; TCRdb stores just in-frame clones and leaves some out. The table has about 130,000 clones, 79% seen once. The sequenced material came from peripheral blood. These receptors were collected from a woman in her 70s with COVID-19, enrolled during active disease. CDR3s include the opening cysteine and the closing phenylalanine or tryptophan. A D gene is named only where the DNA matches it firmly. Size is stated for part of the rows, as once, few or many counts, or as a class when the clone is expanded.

cdr3_aa: CASSAGWGQSNYGYTF; cdr3_nt: TGTGCCAGCAGCGCGGGTTGGGGACAGTCGAACTATGGCTACACCTTC; v_call: TRBV9; clone_size: -; d_call: TRBD1; j_call: TRBJ1-2
cdr3_aa: CATSRSRIATNEKLFF; cdr3_nt: TGTGCCACCAGTCGGAGTCGAATTGCAACTAATGAAAAACTGTTTTTT; v_call: TRBV24-1; clone_size: -; d_call: -; j_call: TRBJ1-4
cdr3_aa: CASSLTGLGSYNSPLHF; cdr3_nt: TGTGCCAGCAGCTTGACAGGGTTAGGCTCCTATAATTCACCCCTCCACTTT; v_call: TRBV11-2; clone_size: -; d_call: TRBD1; j_call: TRBJ1-6
cdr3_aa: CASSLGQYYGYTF; cdr3_nt: TGTGCCAGCAGCTTAGGACAGTACTATGGCTACACCTTC; v_call: TRBV7-9; clone_size: -; d_call: -; j_call: TRBJ1-2
cdr3_aa: CASSPLGQVGSDTQYF; cdr3_nt: TGTGCCAGCTCACCCCTGGGACAGGTTGGGTCAGATACGCAGTATTTT; v_call: TRBV18; clone_size: -; d_call: TRBD1; j_call: TRBJ2-3
cdr3_aa: CASSEGRGFRAFF; cdr3_nt: TGTGCCAGCAGCGAAGGGAGGGGCTTTCGGGCTTTCTTT; v_call: TRBV7-9; clone_size: -; d_call: -; j_call: TRBJ1-1
cdr3_aa: CASSHGTSGETQYF; cdr3_nt: TGCGCCAGCAGCCACGGGACTAGCGGGGAGACCCAGTACTTC; v_call: TRBV4-1; clone_size: -; d_call: TRBD2; j_call: TRBJ2-5
cdr3_aa: CSASSGTARREQYF; cdr3_nt: TGCAGTGCTAGTTCCGGGACAGCCCGTAGGGAGCAGTACTTC; v_call: TRBV20-1; clone_size: many; d_call: TRBD1; j_call: TRBJ2-7
cdr3_aa: CASVRGAGTEAFF; cdr3_nt: TGTGCCAGCGTTAGAGGCGCGGGCACTGAAGCTTTCTTT; v_call: TRBV6-5; clone_size: few; d_call: -; j_call: TRBJ1-1
cdr3_aa: CASSPRQGRNTEAFF; cdr3_nt: TGTGCCAGCAGCCCGCGACAGGGAAGGAACACTGAAGCTTTCTTT; v_call: TRBV7-2; clone_size: few; d_call: TRBD1; j_call: TRBJ1-1
cdr3_aa: CASSDPRGRSYEQYF; cdr3_nt: TGTGCCAGCAGCGACCCCAGGGGTAGGAGCTACGAGCAGTACTTC; v_call: TRBV11-2; clone_size: few; d_call: -; j_call: TRBJ2-7
cdr3_aa: CASSSQANTEAFF; cdr3_nt: TGTGCCAGCAGCTCTCAGGCAAACACTGAAGCTTTCTTT; v_call: TRBV7-8; clone_size: once; d_call: -; j_call: TRBJ1-1
cdr3_aa: CASSVGTGPLYGYTF; cdr3_nt: TGTGCCAGCAGCGTAGGCACAGGGCCACTCTATGGCTACACCTTC; v_call: TRBV9; clone_size: -; d_call: -; j_call: TRBJ1-2
cdr3_aa: CASLDRRRPNQPQHF; cdr3_nt: TGTGCCAGCCTGGACAGGCGAAGGCCCAATCAGCCCCAGCATTTT; v_call: TRBV6-5; clone_size: -; d_call: TRBD1; j_call: TRBJ1-5
cdr3_aa: CAWRIRLGTEAFF; cdr3_nt: TGTGCCTGGAGAATCCGACTAGGCACTGAAGCTTTCTTT; v_call: TRBV30; clone_size: few; d_call: -; j_call: TRBJ1-1
cdr3_aa: CASSPAGSDNGELFF; cdr3_nt: TGTGCCAGCAGTCCCGCCGGCAGTGACAACGGGGAGCTGTTTTTT; v_call: TRBV11-2; clone_size: -; d_call: -; j_call: TRBJ2-2
cdr3_aa: CASGLSGAGRLTEAFF; cdr3_nt: TGTGCTAGTGGTTTGTCAGGGGCAGGTCGTCTTACTGAAGCTTTCTTT; v_call: TRBV12-5; clone_size: -; d_call: -; j_call: TRBJ1-1
cdr3_aa: CASSLTAGTTNTEAFF; cdr3_nt: TGTGCCAGCAGCTTAACCGCCGGGACAACGAACACTGAAGCTTTCTTT; v_call: TRBV7-9; clone_size: -; d_call: -; j_call: TRBJ1-1
cdr3_aa: CASSVTDEGRVYGYTF; cdr3_nt: TGTGCCAGCAGCGTCACGGATGAGGGCAGAGTCTATGGCTACACCTTC; v_call: TRBV9; clone_size: -; d_call: -; j_call: TRBJ1-2
cdr3_aa: CASSPSGPVWNTEAFF; cdr3_nt: TGTGCCAGCAGTCCGAGCGGGCCAGTTTGGAACACTGAAGCTTTCTTT; v_call: TRBV6-6; clone_size: once; d_call: -; j_call: TRBJ1-1
cdr3_aa: CASSRKTDTLAKNIQYF; cdr3_nt: TGTGCCAGCAGCCGAAAGACCGACACTCTAGCCAAAAACATTCAGTACTTC; v_call: TRBV14; clone_size: -; d_call: -; j_call: TRBJ2-4
cdr3_aa: CAWSVFGGGAPYNEQFF; cdr3_nt: TGTGCCTGGAGTGTATTCGGCGGGGGGGCCCCCTACAATGAGCAGTTCTTC; v_call: TRBV30; clone_size: -; d_call: TRBD2; j_call: TRBJ2-1
cdr3_aa: CASSFRGTGGEAFF; cdr3_nt: TGTGCCAGCAGCTTTCGTGGGACAGGAGGTGAAGCTTTCTTT; v_call: TRBV5-4; clone_size: -; d_call: TRBD1; j_call: TRBJ1-1
cdr3_aa: CASSQSGSSYNEQFF; cdr3_nt: TGCGCCAGCAGCCAGTCGGGGAGCTCCTACAATGAGCAGTTCTTC; v_call: TRBV5-1; clone_size: -; d_call: -; j_call: TRBJ2-1
cdr3_aa: CASSSQLNSGANVLTF; cdr3_nt: TGCGCCAGCAGCTCACAACTAAACTCTGGGGCCAACGTCCTGACTTTC; v_call: TRBV5-1; clone_size: -; d_call: -; j_call: TRBJ2-6
cdr3_aa: CASSLATGGPVNEQFF; cdr3_nt: TGCGCCAGCAGCTTGGCTACGGGGGGGCCCGTAAATGAGCAGTTCTTC; v_call: TRBV5-1; clone_size: -; d_call: TRBD2; j_call: TRBJ2-1